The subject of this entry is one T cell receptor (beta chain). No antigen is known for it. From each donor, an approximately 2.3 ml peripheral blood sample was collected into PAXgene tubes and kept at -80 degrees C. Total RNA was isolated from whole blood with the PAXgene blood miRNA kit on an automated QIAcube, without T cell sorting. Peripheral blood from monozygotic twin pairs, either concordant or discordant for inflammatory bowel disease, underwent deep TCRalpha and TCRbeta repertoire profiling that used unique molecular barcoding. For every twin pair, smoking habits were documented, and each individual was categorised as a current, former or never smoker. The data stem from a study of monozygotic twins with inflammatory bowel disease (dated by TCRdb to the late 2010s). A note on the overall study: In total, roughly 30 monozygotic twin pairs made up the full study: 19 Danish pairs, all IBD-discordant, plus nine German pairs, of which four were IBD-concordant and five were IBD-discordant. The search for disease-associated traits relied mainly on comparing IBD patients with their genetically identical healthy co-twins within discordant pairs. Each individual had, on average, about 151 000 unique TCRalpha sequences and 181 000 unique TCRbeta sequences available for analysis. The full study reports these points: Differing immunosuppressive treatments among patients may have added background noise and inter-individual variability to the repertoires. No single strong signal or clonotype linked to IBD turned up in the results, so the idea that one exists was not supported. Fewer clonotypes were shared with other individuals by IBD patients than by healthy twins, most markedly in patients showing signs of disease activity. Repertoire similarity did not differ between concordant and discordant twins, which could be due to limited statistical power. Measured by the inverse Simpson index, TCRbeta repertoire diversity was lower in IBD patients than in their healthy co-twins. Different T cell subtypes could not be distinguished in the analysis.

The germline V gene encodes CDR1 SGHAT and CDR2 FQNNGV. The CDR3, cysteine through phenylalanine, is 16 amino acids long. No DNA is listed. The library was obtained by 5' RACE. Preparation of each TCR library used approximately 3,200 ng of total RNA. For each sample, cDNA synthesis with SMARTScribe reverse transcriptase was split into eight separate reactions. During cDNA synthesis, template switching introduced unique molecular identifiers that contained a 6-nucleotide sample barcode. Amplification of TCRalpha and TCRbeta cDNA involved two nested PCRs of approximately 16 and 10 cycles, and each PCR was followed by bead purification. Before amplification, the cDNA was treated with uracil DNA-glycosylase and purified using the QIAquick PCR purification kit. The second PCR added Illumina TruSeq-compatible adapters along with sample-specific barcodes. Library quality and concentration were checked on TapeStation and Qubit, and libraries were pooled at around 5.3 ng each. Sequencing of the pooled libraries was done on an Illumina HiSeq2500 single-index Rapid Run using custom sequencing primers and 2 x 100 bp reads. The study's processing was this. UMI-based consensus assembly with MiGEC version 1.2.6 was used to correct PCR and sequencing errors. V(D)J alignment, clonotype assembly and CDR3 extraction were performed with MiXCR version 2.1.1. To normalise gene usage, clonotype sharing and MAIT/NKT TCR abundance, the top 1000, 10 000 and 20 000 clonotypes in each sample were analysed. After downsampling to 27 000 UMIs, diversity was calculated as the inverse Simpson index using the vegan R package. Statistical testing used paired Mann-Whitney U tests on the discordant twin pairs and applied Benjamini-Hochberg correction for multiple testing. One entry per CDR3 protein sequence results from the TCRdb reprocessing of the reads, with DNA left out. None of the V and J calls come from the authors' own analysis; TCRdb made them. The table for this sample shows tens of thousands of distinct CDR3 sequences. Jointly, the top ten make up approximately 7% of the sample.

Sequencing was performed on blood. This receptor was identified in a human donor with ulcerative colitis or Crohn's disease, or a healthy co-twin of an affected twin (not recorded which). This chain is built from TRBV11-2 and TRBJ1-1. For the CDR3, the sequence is CASSLTRTYPNTEAFF.